This paragraph covers one T cell receptor (beta chain) sequence. This specimen belongs to a study of blood T cell repertoires in COVID-19. Libraries were prepared by immunoSEQ multiplex PCR; TCRdb keeps only in-frame clonotypes and omits some of them. In the table there are about 370,000 clones, around 92% of which are singletons. Deletions cut 2 bases from V and 0 bases from J, with 10 bases between. The CDR3 runs to 15 residues. Germline CDR1 is SGHAT and CDR2 is FQNNGV. Those enrolled, adults aged about 18 to 89 years, came from 25 or so US areas. Grouping used clinical history reported by participants in a survey and questionnaire.

The TCR was taken from a woman aged 25 to 39 who had recovered from COVID-19. The sequencing input was PBMCs or T cells enriched from blood (not recorded which). The rearrangement joins TRBV11-2 to TRBJ1-2, with D possibly being TRBD1 (5 bases). Here the CDR3 reads CASSLYPGPNYGYTF. The CDR3 DNA reads TGTGCCAGCAGCTTATACCCAGGGCCTAACTATGGCTACACCTTC. Looking up the rest from reference TRBV11-2 and TRBJ1-2 gives the full variable domain: EAGVAQSPRYKIIEKRQSVAFWCNPISGHATLYWYQQILGQGPKLLIQFQNNGVVDDSQLPKDRFSAERLKGVDSTLKIQPAKLEDSAVYLCASSLYPGPNYGYTFGSGTRLTVV.